This T cell receptor (beta chain) was sequenced for a study of cytomegalovirus exposure and HLA in healthy donors. Germline CDR1 is MNHEY and CDR2 is SMNVEV (reference sequence). Unmatched junction bases numbered 8, after V lost 5 bases and J lost 2 bases. This CDR3 has 15 amino acids. PCR employed 60 Vbeta and 13 Jbeta primers. The method was immunoSEQ multiplex PCR; TCRdb's version includes in-frame clones alone and lacks a portion of them. Of approximately 150,000 clones in the sample, nearly 80% are singletons; the top ten hold roughly 9%. The chain employs TRBV27 and TRBJ2-7; 8 bases align to TRBD1. The TCR sequence derives from a man between 18 and 35 years old in good health and CMV-seropositive. The sample was PBMCs. CDR3 region: CASSMGTGPTYEQYF. As DNA, the CDR3 is TGTGCCAGCAGTATGGGGACAGGACCTACCTACGAGCAGTACTTC.